This entry describes one T cell receptor (beta chain). These data originate in a study of blood T cell repertoires in COVID-19. The overall study: COVID-19 samples from acute and convalescent phases originated in the United States, Italy and Spain. From T cells, B-cell-depleted T cells, or PBMCs came the material, which was cDNA or gDNA.

Sequenced by immunoSEQ multiplex PCR; TCRdb stores in-frame clones only, minus some. Of about 81,000 clones listed, around 89% were seen once; the top ten hold roughly 1.2%. Germline assignment: CDR1 MNHEY and CDR2 SMNVEV (reference sequence). The CDR3 sequence is 12 residues long. Germline trimming cut 5 bases from V and 8 bases from J; bases unmatched to any gene: 5. Assignment of participants to cohorts was predicated upon participant-reported clinical history. The material sequenced was PBMCs or T cells enriched from blood (not recorded which). This chain joins TRBV27 and TRBJ1-1, with 7 bases identical to TRBD1. The TCR comes from a woman between 45 and 65 years old with acute COVID-19. CDR3 sequence: CASSTGAREAFF. The CDR3, as DNA: TGTGCCAGCAGTACAGGGGCTCGAGAAGCTTTCTTT.